These 21 T cell receptor beta chains were all obtained from the same sample, sequenced in a study of T cell responses to AZD1222 COVID-19 vaccine. TCRdb's table, derived via immunoSEQ multiplex PCR, lists solely in-frame clones and lacks some. The sample records 75,000 to 85,000 clones, approximately 90% being singletons. Sequencing used peripheral blood, obtained on day 0 of AZD1222 vaccination. The source of these receptors is an adult in good health.

The chain employs TRBV5-1 and TRBJ2-3, with D possibly TRBD2 on 6 matching bases. Per the germline V gene, CDR1 is SGHRS and CDR2 is YFSETQ. Trimming shortened V by 4 bases and J by 2 bases, and 26 bases separated the two germline ends. The CDR3 is 19 residues long. The CDR3 protein is CASSLFRRGFTTNTDTQYF. CDR3 sequence (DNA): TGCGCCAGCAGCCTATTCCGGCGGGGTTTTACTACCAACACAGATACGCAGTATTTT.

This chain links TRBV5-5 with TRBJ1-1; no reliable D call. The CDR3 is 16 amino acids. The germline V gene has CDR1 SGHKS and CDR2 YYEKEE (reference sequence). Trimming removed 2 bases at V and 5 bases at J, with 19 bases between. The CDR3 spells CASSFLDQSKGTEAFF. CDR3 DNA sequence: TGTGCCAGCAGCTTCCTGGATCAGTCTAAAGGAACTGAAGCTTTCTTT. Supplemented by reference TRBV5-5 and TRBJ1-1, the full variable domain reads DAGVTQSPTHLIKTRGQQVTLRCSPISGHKSVSWYQQVLGQGPQFIFQYYEKEERGRGNFPDRFSARQFPNYSSELNVNALLLGDSALYLCASSFLDQSKGTEAFFGQGTRLTVV.

The V gene is TRBV11-3, the J gene TRBJ2-5; 9 positions agree with TRBD2. The length of the CDR3 is 13 residues. Germline values: CDR1 SGHNT, CDR2 YENEEA. V was clipped by 6 bases and J by 5 bases; unmatched bases: 4. CDR3 region: CASSSSGGETQYF. The CDR3 bases are TGTGCCAGCAGTTCAAGCGGGGGGGAGACCCAGTACTTC.

The chain carries TRBV5-1 and TRBJ2-5; maybe TRBD1 (6 bases). The V gene's germline CDR1 is SGHRS and CDR2 YFSETQ. The V end lost 0 bases, the J end lost 2 bases, and 11 bases lay between the germline ends. The CDR3 consists of 15 residues. The CDR3 DNA follows: TGCGCCAGCAGCTTGGGGGTCGGACAGCAAGAGACCCAGTACTTC. It is translated as CASSLGVGQQETQYF.

V usage is TRBV4-2 and J usage is TRBJ2-2; weak D call: TRBD2 (6 bases). Germline CDR1 and CDR2: LGHNA and YNFKEQ. This CDR3 region has 15 residues. V was trimmed by 0 bases and J by 6 bases, leaving 11 bases between them. CDR3 protein: CASSQETGVSGELFF. In DNA form, the CDR3 reads TGTGCCAGCAGCCAAGAAACGGGAGTATCCGGGGAGCTGTTTTTT.

The J gene is TRBJ1-1, the V gene TRBV4-3, with D maybe TRBD1 (6 bases). Germline CDR1 LGHNA, CDR2 YSLEER. V gave up 3 bases and J gave up 3 bases, with 8 bases separating them. The CDR3 sequence is 13 residues long. The CDR3 loop reads CASSQGQYTEAFF. The CDR3 coding sequence is TGCGCCAGCAGCCAGGGACAATACACTGAAGCTTTCTTT.

This chain uses TRBV4-3 with TRBJ2-4; the D gene is possibly TRBD2 (6 bases). Between the trimmed V and J ends, which lost 0 bases and 8 bases, there was a span of 14 bases. Per the germline V gene, CDR1 is LGHNA and CDR2 is YSLEER. The CDR3 consists of 15 residues. CDR3 in DNA: TGCGCCAGCAGCCAAGATGTGCGGAGGGAAGACATTCAGTACTTC. Translation: CASSQDVRREDIQYF.

The V call is TRBV7-8, the J call TRBJ2-7; D possibly uses TRBD1 or TRBD2 (5 bases each). V lost 5 bases and J lost 5, with 19 bases in between. The CDR3 has 15 amino acids. Germline values: CDR1 SGHVS, CDR2 FQNEAQ. The CDR3 region is CASSPAGTSAHEQYF. The DNA for the CDR3 is TGTGCCAGCAGCCCCGCCGGGACGTCAGCGCACGAGCAGTACTTC.

The genes are TRBV5-1 and TRBJ1-4, with 8 nucleotides matching TRBD1. The CDR3 spans 15 residues. With 4 bases clipped from V and 4 bases from J, the junction kept 6 bases outside the gene matches. Germline V lookup: CDR1 SGHRS, CDR2 YFSETQ. The CDR3, as DNA: TGCGCCAGCAGCCTGGGGACAGGAATTAATGAAAAACTGTTTTTT. Translating gives CASSLGTGINEKLFF. The full variable domain, completed using reference TRBV5-1 and TRBJ1-4, is KAGVTQTPRYLIKTRGQQVTLSCSPISGHRSVSWYQQTPGQGLQFLFEYFSETQRNKGNFPGRFSGRQFSNSRSEMNVSTLELGDSALYLCASSLGTGINEKLFFGSGTQLSVL.

This clone was seen a single time. This rearrangement joins TRBV28 to TRBJ2-7, with TRBD2 matching over 14 bases. The CDR3 consists of 17 residues. V lost 5 bases and J lost 1; bases outside the gene matches: 7. Germline loops: CDR1 MDHEN, CDR2 SYDVKM. The CDR3, as DNA: TGTGCCAGCAGTGGAGGGACTAGCGGGAGTATATCCTACGAGCAGTACTTC. This sequence encodes CASSGGTSGSISYEQYF.

This clone was seen a few times. This rearrangement joins TRBV30 to TRBJ1-2; D is undetermined. Germline V gives CDR1 GTSNPN, CDR2 SVGIG (reference sequence). The CDR3 consists of 15 residues. V was shortened by 5 bases and J by 4 bases, with 20 bases between the two germline ends. CDR3 residues: CAWGWRRITAYGYTF. As DNA, the CDR3 is TGTGCCTGGGGGTGGCGGAGGATTACGGCCTATGGCTACACCTTC.

The chain carries TRBV28 and TRBJ1-4; the D gene is possibly TRBD1 (6 bases). The CDR3 totals 15 residues. Germline V lookup: CDR1 MDHEN, CDR2 SYDVKM. Trimming shortened V by 6 bases and J by 4 bases, and 15 bases separated the two germline ends. For the CDR3, the DNA is TGTGCCAGCAGCGGGGGGCAGGGGAATAATGAAAAACTGTTTTTT. Translating gives CASSGGQGNNEKLFF.

The chain combines TRBV27 with TRBJ1-1, with TRBD1 as a possible D gene (5 bases). CDR1 is MNHEY, CDR2 SMNVEV, per germline (reference sequence). The CDR3 runs to 15 residues. Trimming stripped 2 bases from V and 0 bases from J, with 10 bases between. The CDR3 DNA sequence: TGTGCCAGCAGTTTAGGAGGACACATGAACACTGAAGCTTTCTTT. Its translation: CASSLGGHMNTEAFF.

V is TRBV5-4 and J is TRBJ2-3, with D perhaps matching TRBD2 (6 bases). V lost 3 bases and J 2 bases, leaving 13 bases between the germline ends. Germline V gene lookup returns CDR1 SGHNT and CDR2 YYREEE (reference sequence). The CDR3 sequence is 15 residues long. CDR3 in DNA: TGTGCCAGCAGCTCCCAGGCGGGGATCACAGATACGCAGTATTTT. Its protein is CASSSQAGITDTQYF. Using reference TRBV5-4 and TRBJ2-3 for the parts outside the CDR3, the full variable domain is ETGVTQSPTHLIKTRGQQVTLRCSSQSGHNTVSWYQQALGQGPQFIFQYYREEENGRGNFPPRFSGLQFPNYSSELNVNALELDDSALYLCASSSQAGITDTQYFGPGTRLTVL.

The rearrangement uses TRBV2 and TRBJ2-7; D remains ambiguous. CDR1 and CDR2 (germline): SNHLY, FYNNEI. There are 12 residues in the CDR3. Between the trimmed V and J ends, which lost 6 bases and 4 bases, there was a span of 10 bases. Here the CDR3 DNA reads TGTGCCAGCAGCGGCAGCCCTTACGAGCAGTACTTC. Encoded protein: CASSGSPYEQYF.

The chain is built from TRBV19 and TRBJ1-6; 7 bases match TRBD1. From germline, CDR1 is LNHDA and CDR2 SQIVND (reference sequence). The V and J ends lost 5 bases and 7 bases, in that order; junction bases with no gene match: 2. This CDR3 contains 13 residues. CDR3 loop: CASSDRENSPLHF. Here the CDR3 DNA reads TGTGCCAGTAGTGACAGGGAGAATTCACCCCTCCACTTT.

The rearrangement uses TRBV5-1 and TRBJ1-5; D is undetermined. The CDR3 runs 15 residues. V gave up 4 bases and J gave up 4 bases, with 15 bases separating them. Germline V gene data show CDR1 as SGHRS and CDR2 as YFSETQ. CDR3: CASSPDTPGNQPQHF. The CDR3 bases are TGCGCCAGCAGCCCCGACACACCGGGAAATCAGCCCCAGCATTTT.

The chain employs TRBV18 and TRBJ2-2; 14 bases align to TRBD2. The length of the CDR3 is 15 residues. V lost 6 bases and J lost 3; bases outside the gene matches: 0. Germline CDR1 is KGHSH and CDR2 is LQKENI. The CDR3 nucleotides read TGTGCCAGCTCGGGACTAGCGGGAGACACCGGGGAGCTGTTTTTT. Translation gives CASSGLAGDTGELFF.

The rearrangement joins TRBV29-1 to TRBJ1-2; 7 bases fit TRBD1. Germline CDR1 and CDR2: SQVTM and ANQGSEA. J lost 8 bases, V lost 2 bases, and 2 bases had no gene match. The CDR3 is made up of 11 amino acids. The CDR3 is CSVEKQGGYTF. In DNA, the CDR3 is TGCAGCGTTGAAAAACAGGGGGGCTACACCTTC.

The chain is built from TRBV9 and TRBJ1-6, with no clear D. Germline CDR1 SGDLS, CDR2 YYNGEE. V lost 0 bases and J lost 8, with 6 bases in between. The length of the CDR3 is 13 residues. The CDR3 spells CASSVVGDSPLHF. The DNA of the CDR3 is TGTGCCAGCAGCGTAGTCGGGGATTCACCCCTCCACTTT.

The chain employs TRBV10-3 and TRBJ1-6; 7 bases map to TRBD1. CDR1 and CDR2 from the germline V gene are ENHRY and SYGVKD. This CDR3 is built from 17 residues. The V and J ends lost 5 bases and 6 bases, in that order; junction bases with no gene match: 13. Here the CDR3 reads CAISSTGAGLGNSPLHF. In DNA, the CDR3 is TGTGCCATCAGTTCCACAGGGGCCGGGTTGGGTAATTCACCCCTCCACTTT.